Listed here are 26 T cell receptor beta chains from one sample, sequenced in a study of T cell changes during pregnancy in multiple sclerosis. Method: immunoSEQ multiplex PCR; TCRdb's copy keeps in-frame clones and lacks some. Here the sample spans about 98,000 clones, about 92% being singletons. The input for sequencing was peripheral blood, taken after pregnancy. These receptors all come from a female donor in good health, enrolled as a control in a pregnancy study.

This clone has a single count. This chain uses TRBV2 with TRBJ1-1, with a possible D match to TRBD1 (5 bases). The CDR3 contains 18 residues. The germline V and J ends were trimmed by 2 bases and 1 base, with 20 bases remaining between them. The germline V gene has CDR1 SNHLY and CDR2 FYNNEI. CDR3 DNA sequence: TGTGCCAGCAGTGAACCGGACACGACTGGGTTCTCGAACACTGAAGCTTTCTTT. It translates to CASSEPDTTGFSNTEAFF.

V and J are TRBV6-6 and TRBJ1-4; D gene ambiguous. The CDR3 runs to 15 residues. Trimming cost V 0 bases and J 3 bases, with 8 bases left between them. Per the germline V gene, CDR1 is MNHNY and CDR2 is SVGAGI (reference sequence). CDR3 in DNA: TGTGCCAGCAGTTACTCGGCCAGGCCTAATGAAAAACTGTTTTTT. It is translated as CASSYSARPNEKLFF.

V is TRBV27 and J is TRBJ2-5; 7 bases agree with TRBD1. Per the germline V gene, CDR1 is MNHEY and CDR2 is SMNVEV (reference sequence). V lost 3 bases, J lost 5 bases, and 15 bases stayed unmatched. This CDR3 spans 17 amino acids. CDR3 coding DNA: TGTGCCAGCAGTTTTATGTGGACAGGCATGAGCCTGGAGACCCAGTACTTC. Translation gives CASSFMWTGMSLETQYF.

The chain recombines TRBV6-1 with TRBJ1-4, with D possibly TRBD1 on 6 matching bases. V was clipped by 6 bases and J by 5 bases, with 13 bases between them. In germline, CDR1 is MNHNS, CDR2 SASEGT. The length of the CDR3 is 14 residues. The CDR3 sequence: CASSPSGENEKLFF. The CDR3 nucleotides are TGTGCCAGCAGCCCTTCAGGGGAAAATGAAAAACTGTTTTTT.

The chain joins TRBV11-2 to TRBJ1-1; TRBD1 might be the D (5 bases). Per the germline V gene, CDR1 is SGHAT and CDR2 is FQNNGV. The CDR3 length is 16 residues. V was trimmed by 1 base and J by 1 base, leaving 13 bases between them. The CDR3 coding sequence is TGTGCCAGCAGCTTAGGGGCTGGGGCATCGAACACTGAAGCTTTCTTT. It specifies CASSLGAGASNTEAFF.

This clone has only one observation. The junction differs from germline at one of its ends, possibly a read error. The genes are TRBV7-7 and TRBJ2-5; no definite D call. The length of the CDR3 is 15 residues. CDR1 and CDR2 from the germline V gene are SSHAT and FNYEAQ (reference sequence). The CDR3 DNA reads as TGTGCTAGCAGCTCCTCAGCAGAACCGAGGGAGACCCAGTACTTC. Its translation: CASSSSAEPRETQYF.

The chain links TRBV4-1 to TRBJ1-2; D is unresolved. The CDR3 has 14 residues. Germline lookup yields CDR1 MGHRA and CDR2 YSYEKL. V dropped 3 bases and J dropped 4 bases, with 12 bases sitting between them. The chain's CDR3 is CASSQEAGLYGYTF. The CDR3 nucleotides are TGCGCCAGCAGCCAGGAAGCAGGCCTCTATGGCTACACCTTC.

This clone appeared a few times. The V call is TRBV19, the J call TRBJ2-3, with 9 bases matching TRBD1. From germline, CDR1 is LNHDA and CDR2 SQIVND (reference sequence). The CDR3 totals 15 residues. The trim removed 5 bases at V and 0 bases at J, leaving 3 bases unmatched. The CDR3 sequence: CASSRQGGSTDTQYF. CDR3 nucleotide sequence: TGTGCCAGTAGTCGACAGGGGGGAAGCACAGATACGCAGTATTTT.

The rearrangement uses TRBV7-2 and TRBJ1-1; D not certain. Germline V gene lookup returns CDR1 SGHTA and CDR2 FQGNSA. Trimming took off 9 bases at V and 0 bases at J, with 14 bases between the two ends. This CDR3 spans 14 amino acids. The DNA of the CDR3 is TGTGCCAGTCGTAACAGAAACATGAACACTGAAGCTTTCTTT. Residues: CASRNRNMNTEAFF.

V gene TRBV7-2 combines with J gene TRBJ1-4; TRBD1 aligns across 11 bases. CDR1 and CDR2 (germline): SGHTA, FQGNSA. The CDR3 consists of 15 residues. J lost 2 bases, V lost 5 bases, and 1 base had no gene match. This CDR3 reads CASSGTGGTNEKLFF. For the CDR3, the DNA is TGTGCCAGCAGCGGGACAGGGGGTACTAATGAAAAACTGTTTTTT.

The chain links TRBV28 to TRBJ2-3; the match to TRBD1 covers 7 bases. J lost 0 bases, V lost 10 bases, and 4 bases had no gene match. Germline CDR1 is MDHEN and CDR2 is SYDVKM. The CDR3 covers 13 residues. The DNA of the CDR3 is TGTGCCACCGGGACAGAAAGCACAGATACGCAGTATTTT. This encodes CATGTESTDTQYF. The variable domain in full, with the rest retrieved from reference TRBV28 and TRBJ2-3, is DVKVTQSSRYLVKRTGEKVFLECVQDMDHENMFWYRQDPGLGLRLIYFSYDVKMKEKGDIPEGYSVSREKKERFSLILESASTNQTSMYLCATGTESTDTQYFGPGTRLTVL.

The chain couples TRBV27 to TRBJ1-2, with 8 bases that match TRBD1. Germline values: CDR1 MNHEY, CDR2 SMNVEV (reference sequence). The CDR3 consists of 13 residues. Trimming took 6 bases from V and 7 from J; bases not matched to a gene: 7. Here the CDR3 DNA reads TGTGCCAGCAGCCATGACAGGGGACGTGGCTACACCTTC. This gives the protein CASSHDRGRGYTF.

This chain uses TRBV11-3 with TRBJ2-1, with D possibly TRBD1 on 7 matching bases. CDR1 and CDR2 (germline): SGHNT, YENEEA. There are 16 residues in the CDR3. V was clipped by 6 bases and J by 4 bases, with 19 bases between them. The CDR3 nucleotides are TGTGCCAGCAGGTGGCGGGACAGAACTGGATACAATGAGCAGTTCTTC. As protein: CASRWRDRTGYNEQFF.

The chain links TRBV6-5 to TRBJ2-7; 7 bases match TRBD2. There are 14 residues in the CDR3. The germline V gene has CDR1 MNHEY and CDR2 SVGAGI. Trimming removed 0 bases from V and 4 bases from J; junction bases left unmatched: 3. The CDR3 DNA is TGTGCCAGCAGTTACTCCGCGGGAGAATACGAGCAGTACTTC. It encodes CASSYSAGEYEQYF.

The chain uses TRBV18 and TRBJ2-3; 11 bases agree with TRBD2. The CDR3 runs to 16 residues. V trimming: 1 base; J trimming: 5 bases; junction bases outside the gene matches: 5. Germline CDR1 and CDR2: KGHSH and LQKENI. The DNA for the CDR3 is TGTGCCAGCTCACCACTAGCGGGGGGGCCGGGAGATACGCAGTATTTT. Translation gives CASSPLAGGPGDTQYF.

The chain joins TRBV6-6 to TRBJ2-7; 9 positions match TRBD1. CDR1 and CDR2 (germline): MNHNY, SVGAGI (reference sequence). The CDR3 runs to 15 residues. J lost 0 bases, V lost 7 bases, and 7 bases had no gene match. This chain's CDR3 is CASNTGGLHSYEQYF. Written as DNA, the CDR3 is TGTGCCAGCAATACAGGGGGCCTACACTCCTACGAGCAGTACTTC.

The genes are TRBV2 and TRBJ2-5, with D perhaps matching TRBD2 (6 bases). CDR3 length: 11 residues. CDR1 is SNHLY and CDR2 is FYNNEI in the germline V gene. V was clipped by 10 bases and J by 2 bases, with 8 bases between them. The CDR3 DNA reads TGTGCCACCGGACTACAAGAGACCCAGTACTTC. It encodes CATGLQETQYF.

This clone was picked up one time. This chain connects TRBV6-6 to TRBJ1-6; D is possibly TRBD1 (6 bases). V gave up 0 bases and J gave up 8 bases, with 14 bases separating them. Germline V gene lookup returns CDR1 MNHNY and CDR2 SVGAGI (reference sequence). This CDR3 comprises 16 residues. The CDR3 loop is CASSYSEVRGDSPLHF. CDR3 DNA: TGTGCCAGCAGTTACTCCGAAGTCAGGGGCGATTCACCCCTCCACTTT.

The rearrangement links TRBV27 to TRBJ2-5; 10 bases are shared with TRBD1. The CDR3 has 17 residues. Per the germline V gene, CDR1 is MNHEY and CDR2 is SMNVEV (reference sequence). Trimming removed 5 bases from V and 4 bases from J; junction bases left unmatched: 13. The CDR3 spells CASSLSWTGGLGETQYF. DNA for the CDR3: TGTGCCAGCAGTCTCTCCTGGACAGGGGGGTTAGGAGAGACCCAGTACTTC.

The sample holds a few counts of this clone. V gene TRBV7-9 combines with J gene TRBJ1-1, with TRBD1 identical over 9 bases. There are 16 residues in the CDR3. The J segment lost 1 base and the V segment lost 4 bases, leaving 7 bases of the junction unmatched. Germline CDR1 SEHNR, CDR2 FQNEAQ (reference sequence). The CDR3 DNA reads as TGTGCCAGCAGCTACGTCCCGGGACAGGGGAACACTGAAGCTTTCTTT. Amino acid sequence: CASSYVPGQGNTEAFF. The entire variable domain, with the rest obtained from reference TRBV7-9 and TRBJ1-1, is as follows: DTGVSQNPRHKITKRGQNVTFRCDPISEHNRLYWYRQTLGQGPEFLTYFQNEAQLEKSRLLSDRFSAERPKGSFSTLEIQRTEQGDSAMYLCASSYVPGQGNTEAFFGQGTRLTVV.

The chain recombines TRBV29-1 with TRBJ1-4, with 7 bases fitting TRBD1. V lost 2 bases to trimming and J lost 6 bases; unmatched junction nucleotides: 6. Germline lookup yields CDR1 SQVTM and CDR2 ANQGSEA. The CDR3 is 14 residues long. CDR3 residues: CSVELDREDEKLFF. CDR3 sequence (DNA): TGCAGCGTTGAACTCGACAGGGAGGATGAAAAACTGTTTTTT. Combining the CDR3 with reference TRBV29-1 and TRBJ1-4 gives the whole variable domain SAVISQKPSRDICQRGTSLTIQCQVDSQVTMMFWYRQQPGQSLTLIATANQGSEATYESGFVIDKFPISRPNLTFSTLTVSNMSPEDSSIYLCSVELDREDEKLFFGSGTQLSVL.

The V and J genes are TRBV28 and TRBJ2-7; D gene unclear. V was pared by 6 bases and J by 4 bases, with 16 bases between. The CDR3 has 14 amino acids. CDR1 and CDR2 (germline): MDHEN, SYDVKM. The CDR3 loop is CASRPSPGPYEQYF. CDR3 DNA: TGTGCCAGCAGGCCCTCTCCGGGTCCGTACGAGCAGTACTTC.

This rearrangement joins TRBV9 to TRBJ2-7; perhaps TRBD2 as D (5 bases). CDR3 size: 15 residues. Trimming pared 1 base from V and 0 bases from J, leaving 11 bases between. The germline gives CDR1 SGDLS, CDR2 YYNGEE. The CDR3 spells CASSVKDSNSYEQYF. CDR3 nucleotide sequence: TGTGCCAGCAGCGTAAAGGACTCTAACTCCTACGAGCAGTACTTC.

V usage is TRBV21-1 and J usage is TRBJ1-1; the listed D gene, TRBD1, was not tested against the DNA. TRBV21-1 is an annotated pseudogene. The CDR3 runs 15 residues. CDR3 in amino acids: CARDRGPLVNTEAFF. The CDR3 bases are TGTGCCCGCGACAGGGGGCCTTTAGTGAACACTGAAGCTTTCTTT.

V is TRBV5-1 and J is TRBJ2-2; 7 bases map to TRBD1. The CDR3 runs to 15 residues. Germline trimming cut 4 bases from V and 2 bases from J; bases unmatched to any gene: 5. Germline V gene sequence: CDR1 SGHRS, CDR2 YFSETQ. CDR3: CASSRRDSNTGELFF. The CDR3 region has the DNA TGCGCCAGCAGCCGTCGGGACAGTAACACCGGGGAGCTGTTTTTT.

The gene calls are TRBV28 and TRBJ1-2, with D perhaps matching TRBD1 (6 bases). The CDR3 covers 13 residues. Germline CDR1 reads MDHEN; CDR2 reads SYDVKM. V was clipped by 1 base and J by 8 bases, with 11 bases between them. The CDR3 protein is CASSLYPQGGYTF. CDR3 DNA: TGTGCCAGCAGTTTATACCCACAGGGAGGCTACACCTTC.